This TCR beta chain emerged from a study of CD8 T cells in ankylosing spondylitis. Study-wide results and limits: Within peripheral blood, clones linked to disease were CD8+ and relatively rare. Reportedly, matched ankylosing spondylitis synovial fluid was significantly enriched for disease-linked clones.

TCRdb reprocessed the 5' RACE reads via MiXCR and lists one record per CDR3 protein. The data contain 250,000 or so distinct CDR3 sequences, about 24% of them singletons. The V gene lost 4 bases and the J gene lost 12 bases, with 16 bases spanning the gap. This CDR3 comprises 12 residues. The germline CDR1 and CDR2 sequences are LNHNV and YYDKDF (reference sequence). As for this clonotype: Its antigen is not known.

The specimen was blood, either unsorted or a sorted T cell fraction (not recorded which). This chain uses TRBV15 with TRBJ2-7, with D hard to call. The clonotype originates from a male donor with ankylosing spondylitis or in good health (not recorded which). CDR3 amino acids: CATSNQEGSPYF. The CDR3 DNA is TGTGCCACCAGCAACCAGGAAGGCTCGCCGTACTTC.